Presented here are 21 T cell receptor beta chains from one specimen sequenced in a study of vaccination effects on CD4 cells after COVID-19. These receptors have no known antigen. Here immunoSEQ multiplex PCR was the method, and the copy in TCRdb shows in-frame clones only, minus some. The sample has 80,000 to 95,000 clones; 77% are singletons. With the ViraFEST assay, the study expanded antigen-specific CD4+ T cells using viral peptide pools, then sequenced them. Cells that had been cultured for 9 to 10 days were the source of isolated CD4+ T cells. As their vaccination, participants received two doses of either BNT162b2 or mRNA-1273. The sequences come from CD4+ T cells from PBMCs cultured with HCoV-OC43 spike peptides, collected after COVID-19 vaccination. Subset noted: HCoV-OC43 spike overlapping peptide pool stimulation. The receptors shown here come from a human donor who received a COVID-19 vaccine.

The chain combines TRBV29-1 with TRBJ2-2; no reliable D call. V was clipped by 6 bases and J by 8 bases, with 13 bases between them. The V gene's germline CDR1 is SQVTM and CDR2 ANQGSEA. This CDR3 spans 12 amino acids. CDR3 in amino acids: CSVWAFSGELFF. For the CDR3, the DNA is TGCAGCGTGTGGGCCTTCTCGGGGGAGCTGTTTTTT.

The rearrangement uses TRBV6-5 and TRBJ1-2; D remains ambiguous. The CDR3 has 12 amino acids. From germline, CDR1 is MNHEY and CDR2 SVGAGI. V was shortened by 7 bases and J by 4 bases, with 10 bases between the two germline ends. In DNA, the CDR3 is TGTGCCAGCATGAAAGGGCCCTATGGCTACACCTTC. Residues: CASMKGPYGYTF.

The chain couples TRBV11-2 to TRBJ2-5; TRBD1 matches at 11 bases. V was clipped by 5 bases and J by 4 bases; unmatched bases: 6. The germline gives CDR1 SGHAT, CDR2 FQNNGV. CDR3 length: 15 amino acids. This CDR3 reads CASSPGTGGVETQYF. The CDR3 coding sequence is TGTGCCAGCAGCCCCGGGACAGGGGGAGTAGAGACCCAGTACTTC.

The V call is TRBV2, the J call TRBJ1-5; tentative D call: TRBD1 (5 bases). With 5 bases removed from V and 3 bases from J, the gap between germline ends came to 11 bases. The CDR3 sequence is 14 residues long. Germline V lookup: CDR1 SNHLY, CDR2 FYNNEI. The CDR3 is CASSIEGTNQPQHF. The CDR3 nucleotides read TGTGCCAGCAGTATCGAGGGGACCAATCAGCCCCAGCATTTT.

This clone was picked up a small number of times. The chain uses TRBV18 and TRBJ2-1, with unresolved D. Trimming left V 5 bases short and J 7 bases short, with 9 bases between. The CDR3 runs to 12 residues. CDR1 is KGHSH, CDR2 LQKENI, per germline. This CDR3 reads CASSFLPNEQFF. The CDR3 DNA is TGTGCCAGCTCATTCTTACCGAATGAGCAGTTCTTC.

This sequence joins TRBV6-5 and TRBJ1-1, with D perhaps TRBD1 (5 bases). The CDR3 has 15 residues. The V end was cut by 5 bases, the J end by 1 base, with 14 bases between. Germline assignment: CDR1 MNHEY and CDR2 SVGAGI. CDR3 sequence reads: CASSKTGTANTEAFF. CDR3 in DNA: TGTGCCAGCAGTAAGACCGGGACCGCGAACACTGAAGCTTTCTTT.

This sequence joins TRBV6-5 and TRBJ1-5, with 7 positions matching TRBD1. The CDR3 spans 14 residues. The trim removed 8 bases at V and 5 bases at J, leaving 9 bases unmatched. CDR1 is MNHEY, CDR2 SVGAGI, per germline. CDR3 protein: CASLNGQVYQPQHF. The CDR3 region has the DNA TGTGCCAGCCTAAACGGACAGGTGTATCAGCCCCAGCATTTT.

The J gene is TRBJ2-7, the V gene TRBV5-6; no definite D call. There are 11 residues in the CDR3. Germline lookup yields CDR1 SGHDT and CDR2 YYEEEE. Trimming removed 1 base from V and 10 bases from J, with 9 bases in between. CDR3 region: CASSLRPPQYV. CDR3 nucleotide sequence: TGTGCCAGCAGCTTGAGGCCACCTCAGTACGTC.

The rearrangement uses TRBV10-1 and TRBJ1-1; a weak D match, TRBD1 (5 bases). Germline-derived CDR1 and CDR2 are WNHNN and SYGVQD (reference sequence). Trimming took 7 bases from V and 4 from J, leaving 19 bases between them. The CDR3 is 15 residues long. This CDR3 reads CASKRVTGVITEAFF. CDR3 in DNA: TGCGCCAGCAAGAGGGTTACGGGGGTTATCACTGAAGCTTTCTTT.

The rearrangement links TRBV24-1 to TRBJ2-5; no clear D. The CDR3 covers 14 residues. The germline V gene encodes CDR1 KGHDR and CDR2 SFDVKD. V lost 1 base to trimming and J lost 0 bases, with 5 bases between them. The DNA of the CDR3 is TGTGCCACCAGTGATTTCACGGACCAAGAGACCCAGTACTTC. It is translated as CATSDFTDQETQYF.

This clone was counted only a few times. The J gene is TRBJ1-1, the V gene TRBV5-1, with a tentative D call TRBD1 (6 bases). Trimming pared 5 bases from V and 6 bases from J, leaving 17 bases between. Per germline, CDR1 SGHRS and CDR2 YFSETQ. This CDR3 spans 14 amino acids. In DNA form, the CDR3 reads TGCGCCAGCAGGCGCAAAGGGGGGGGACCTGAAGCTTTCTTT. Amino acid sequence: CASRRKGGGPEAFF.

V and J are TRBV10-2 and TRBJ2-5; D is undetermined. V dropped 2 bases and J dropped 0 bases, with 7 bases sitting between them. The germline V gene has CDR1 WSHSY and CDR2 SAAADI. This CDR3 spans 14 amino acids. Here the CDR3 DNA reads TGCGCCAGCAGTGAGGGGTGGTACCAAGAGACCCAGTACTTC. It is translated as CASSEGWYQETQYF.

This clone showed up just a few times. The rearrangement joins TRBV7-8 to TRBJ2-4, with D possibly being TRBD1 or TRBD2 (6 bases each). The germline V and J ends were trimmed by 3 bases and 8 bases, with 14 bases remaining between them. The germline V gene has CDR1 SGHVS and CDR2 FQNEAQ. This CDR3 contains 14 residues. CDR3 amino acids: CASSLGGTEYIQYF. CDR3 sequence (DNA): TGTGCCAGCAGCTTGGGGGGCACGGAGTACATTCAGTACTTC.

V gene TRBV5-1 combines with J gene TRBJ2-5, with 7 nucleotides matching TRBD1. CDR3 length: 15 amino acids. Germline lookup yields CDR1 SGHRS and CDR2 YFSETQ. Trimming removed 4 bases from V and 0 bases from J; junction bases left unmatched: 6. CDR3 DNA: TGCGCCAGCAGCAAACAGACAGGGTACCAAGAGACCCAGTACTTC. It codes for CASSKQTGYQETQYF.

V gene TRBV7-8 combines with J gene TRBJ1-1; 9 nucleotides agree with TRBD1. Germline-derived CDR1 and CDR2 are SGHVS and FQNEAQ. V lost 4 bases and J lost 0; bases outside the gene matches: 12. The CDR3 is 18 residues long. CDR3 sequence reads: CASSSGRTGASMNTEAFF. In nucleotides, the CDR3 is TGTGCCAGCAGCTCGGGTAGGACAGGGGCGTCGATGAACACTGAAGCTTTCTTT.

The V call is TRBV6-5, the J call TRBJ2-4; D is uncertain. The germline gives CDR1 MNHEY, CDR2 SVGAGI. V was pared by 8 bases and J by 1 base, with 12 bases between. This CDR3 is 14 amino acids long. The CDR3 is CASQGLGAKNIQYF. The CDR3 nucleotides are TGTGCCAGCCAAGGGTTAGGGGCCAAAAACATTCAGTACTTC.

This chain links TRBV23-1 with TRBJ2-1, with a tentative D call TRBD2 (7 bases). TRBV23-1 is recorded as an ORF, its role being uncertain. CDR3 length equals 18 residues. V was clipped by 0 bases and J by 0 bases, with 15 bases between them. The CDR3 region is CASSQSRAGAPSYNEQFF. The CDR3 region has the DNA TGCGCCAGCAGTCAATCCAGGGCGGGGGCCCCCTCCTACAATGAGCAGTTCTTC.

Comments on this clone: Its ends do not fully match the called genes, so a read error is possible. The rearrangement uses TRBV5-1 and TRBJ2-2; D unresolved. Germline lookup yields CDR1 SGHRS and CDR2 YFSETQ. The CDR3 spans 15 residues. DNA for the CDR3: TGCGCCAGCAGATTGGAACCCAGTGACACCGGGGAGCTGTTTTTT. This encodes CASRLEPSDTGELFF.

V and J are TRBV5-1 and TRBJ2-4; tentative D call: TRBD1 (6 bases). The CDR3 loop spans 16 amino acids. Germline V gene sequence: CDR1 SGHRS, CDR2 YFSETQ. Trimming shortened V by 0 bases and J by 3 bases, and 13 bases separated the two germline ends. The CDR3 coding sequence is TGCGCCAGCAGCTTGGGGGCACAGGGAGTCAAAAACATTCAGTACTTC. This translates into CASSLGAQGVKNIQYF.

This clone appeared once. The V call is TRBV5-1, the J call TRBJ2-3, with a tentative D call TRBD1 (5 bases). Deletions cut 2 bases from V and 5 bases from J, with 12 bases between. CDR1 and CDR2 (germline): SGHRS, YFSETQ. The CDR3 covers 14 residues. CDR3 region: CASSFGQGKDTQYF. The CDR3 bases are TGCGCCAGCAGCTTTGGCCAGGGAAAAGATACGCAGTATTTT. The entire variable domain, with the rest obtained from reference TRBV5-1 and TRBJ2-3, is as follows: KAGVTQTPRYLIKTRGQQVTLSCSPISGHRSVSWYQQTPGQGLQFLFEYFSETQRNKGNFPGRFSGRQFSNSRSEMNVSTLELGDSALYLCASSFGQGKDTQYFGPGTRLTVL.

V and J are TRBV7-3 and TRBJ1-2, with 9 bases identical to TRBD1. The CDR3 length is 13 residues. Trimming took 4 bases from V and 6 from J; bases not matched to a gene: 3. CDR1 SGHTA and CDR2 FQGTGA come from the germline V gene. The CDR3 coding sequence is TGTGCCAGCAGCTCGGGACAGGGAGATGGCTACACCTTC. Amino acids: CASSSGQGDGYTF.